The text below deals with one T cell receptor beta chain. As yet, its antigen is unknown. TCRdb used MiXCR to reprocess the PCR reads, holding one entry per CDR3 protein. In the table there are more than 450,000 distinct CDR3 sequences, around 21% of which are singletons. The data originate from a study of molecular identifiers for immune sequencing clone quantification. Whole-study context: Replicates involved a five-way split of RNA from roughly 20,000 or 100,000 naive CD8 cells, with sequencing of four.

Study-level points and caveats: Clones carrying above 20 RNA copies accounted for over 99% of effector molecules, under 1% in naive cells.

The ends were cut back, 3 bases at V and 1 base at J, with 13 bases in the middle. The length of the CDR3 is 15 residues. Germline lookup yields CDR1 LNHDA and CDR2 SQIVND (reference sequence). Between about 20,000 and 1,100,000 sorted cells, with 10%, 30% or 50% RNA, yielded naive CD8 libraries. CD8+CD4-CCR7+CD45RA+ sorting gave the naive CD8 T cells. The sequenced sample consisted of naive CD8+ T cells from blood, with Jurkat cell RNA spiked in. Described subset: FACS-sorted CD8+CD4-CCR7+CD45RA+ naive T cells. This sequence was found in a human donor in good health. Some libraries in this study had Jurkat cell RNA spiked in. The V call is TRBV19, the J call TRBJ2-7, with D perhaps assigned TRBD1 or TRBD2 (5 bases each). CDR3 nucleotide sequence: TGTGCCAGTAGTATCGGGACCTTTCCTTCCTACGAGCAGTACTTC. It encodes CASSIGTFPSYEQYF.